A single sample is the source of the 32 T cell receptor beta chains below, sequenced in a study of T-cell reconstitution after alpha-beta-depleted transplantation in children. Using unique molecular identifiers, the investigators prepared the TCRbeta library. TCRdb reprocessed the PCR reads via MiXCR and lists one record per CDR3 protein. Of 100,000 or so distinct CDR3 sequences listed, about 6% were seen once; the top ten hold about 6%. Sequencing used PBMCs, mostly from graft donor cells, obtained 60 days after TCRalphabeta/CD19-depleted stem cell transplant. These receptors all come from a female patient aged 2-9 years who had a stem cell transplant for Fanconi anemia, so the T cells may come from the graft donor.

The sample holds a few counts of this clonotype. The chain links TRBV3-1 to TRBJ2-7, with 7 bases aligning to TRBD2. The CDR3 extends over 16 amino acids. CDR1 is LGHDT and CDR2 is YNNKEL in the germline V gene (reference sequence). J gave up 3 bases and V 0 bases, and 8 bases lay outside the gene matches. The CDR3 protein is CASSQDGAGVHYEQYF. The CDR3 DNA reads TGTGCCAGCAGCCAAGACGGGGCGGGGGTTCACTACGAGCAGTACTTC.

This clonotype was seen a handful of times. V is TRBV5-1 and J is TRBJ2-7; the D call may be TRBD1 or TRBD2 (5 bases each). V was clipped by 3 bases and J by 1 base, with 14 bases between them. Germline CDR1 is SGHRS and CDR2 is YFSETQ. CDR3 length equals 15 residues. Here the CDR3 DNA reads TGCGCCAGCAGCTCACGACCCGGGACGTCCTACGAGCAGTACTTC. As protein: CASSSRPGTSYEQYF. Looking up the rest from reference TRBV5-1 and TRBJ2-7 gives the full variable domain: KAGVTQTPRYLIKTRGQQVTLSCSPISGHRSVSWYQQTPGQGLQFLFEYFSETQRNKGNFPGRFSGRQFSNSRSEMNVSTLELGDSALYLCASSSRPGTSYEQYFGPGTRLTVT.

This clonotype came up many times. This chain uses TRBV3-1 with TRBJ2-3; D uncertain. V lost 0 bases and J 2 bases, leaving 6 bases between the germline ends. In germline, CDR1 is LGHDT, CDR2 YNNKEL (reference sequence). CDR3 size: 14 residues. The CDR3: CASSQDSATDTQYF. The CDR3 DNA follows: TGTGCCAGCAGCCAAGATTCTGCCACAGATACGCAGTATTTT.

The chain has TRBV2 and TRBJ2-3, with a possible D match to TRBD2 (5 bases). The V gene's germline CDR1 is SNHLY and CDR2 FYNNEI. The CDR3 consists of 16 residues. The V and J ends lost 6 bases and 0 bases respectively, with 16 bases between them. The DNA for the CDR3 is TGTGCCAGCAGCATCGCGGGCGGTACTAGCACAGATACGCAGTATTTT. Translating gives CASSIAGGTSTDTQYF.

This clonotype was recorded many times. The CDR3 loop reads CASSRRGGEQYF. CDR3 sequence (DNA): TGTGCCAGCAGTCGCAGGGGGGGTGAGCAGTACTTC. V gene TRBV12-3 or TRBV12-4 combines with J gene TRBJ2-7, with D perhaps matching TRBD1 or TRBD2 (7 bases each). V was shortened by 5 bases and J by 7 bases, with 12 bases between the two germline ends. The CDR3 has 12 residues.

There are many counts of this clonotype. CDR3 in amino acids: CASSVDRVDHEQYF. The DNA for the CDR3 is TGTGCCAGCAGTGTGGACAGGGTTGATCACGAGCAGTACTTC. V usage is TRBV12-3 or TRBV12-4 and J usage is TRBJ2-7; TRBD1 agrees at 8 bases. V gave up 5 bases and J gave up 5 bases; unmatched junction bases: 8. This CDR3 spans 14 amino acids.

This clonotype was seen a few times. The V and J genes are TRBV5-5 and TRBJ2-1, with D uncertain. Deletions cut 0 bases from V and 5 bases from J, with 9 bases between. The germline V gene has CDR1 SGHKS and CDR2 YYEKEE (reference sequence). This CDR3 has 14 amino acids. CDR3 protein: CASSLASPNNEQFF. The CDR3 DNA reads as TGTGCCAGCAGCTTGGCCTCTCCAAACAATGAGCAGTTCTTC.

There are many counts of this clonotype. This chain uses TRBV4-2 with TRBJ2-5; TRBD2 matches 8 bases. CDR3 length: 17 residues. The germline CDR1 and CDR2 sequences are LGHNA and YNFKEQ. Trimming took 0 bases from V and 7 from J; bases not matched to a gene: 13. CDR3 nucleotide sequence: TGTGCCAGCAGCCAAGAGGTTAGCGGGAAGGCCCTTCGGACCCAGTACTTC. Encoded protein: CASSQEVSGKALRTQYF.

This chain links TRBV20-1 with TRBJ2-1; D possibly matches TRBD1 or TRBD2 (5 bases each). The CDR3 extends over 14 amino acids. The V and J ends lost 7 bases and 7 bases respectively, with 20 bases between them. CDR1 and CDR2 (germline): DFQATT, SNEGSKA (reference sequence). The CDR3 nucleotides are TGCAGTGGGTATTCCGGGACCCTTTTTAATGAGCAGTTCTTC. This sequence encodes CSGYSGTLFNEQFF.

In DNA form, the CDR3 reads TGCAGTGCTAACCCCCCCCCGGGACAGGGGATTGACACCGGGGAGCTGTTTTTT. Residues: CSANPPPGQGIDTGELFF. This chain connects TRBV20-1 to TRBJ2-2; 10 nucleotides agree with TRBD1. The germline V gene encodes CDR1 DFQATT and CDR2 SNEGSKA (reference sequence). CDR3 length equals 18 residues. The V gene end was trimmed by 4 bases and the J gene end by 3 bases; junction bases not matched to a gene: 14.

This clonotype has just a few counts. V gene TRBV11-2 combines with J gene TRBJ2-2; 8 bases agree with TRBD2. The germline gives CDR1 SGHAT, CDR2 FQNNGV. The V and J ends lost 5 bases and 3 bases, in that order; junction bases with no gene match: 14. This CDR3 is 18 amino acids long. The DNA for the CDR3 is TGTGCCAGCAGCCGGAGTATACCGGGGGGGCCGCACACCGGGGAGCTGTTTTTT. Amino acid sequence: CASSRSIPGGPHTGELFF.

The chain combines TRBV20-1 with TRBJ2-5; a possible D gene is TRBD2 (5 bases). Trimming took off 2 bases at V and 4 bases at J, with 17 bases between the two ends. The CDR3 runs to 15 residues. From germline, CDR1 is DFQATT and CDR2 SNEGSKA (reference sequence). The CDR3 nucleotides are TGCAGTGCTAGATTACGGGGTGCCGGTGTAGAGACCCAGTACTTC. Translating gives CSARLRGAGVETQYF.

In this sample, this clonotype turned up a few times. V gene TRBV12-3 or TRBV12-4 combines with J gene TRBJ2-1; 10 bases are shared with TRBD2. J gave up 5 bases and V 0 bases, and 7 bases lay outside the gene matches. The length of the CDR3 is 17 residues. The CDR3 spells CASSLALAGDPDNEQFF. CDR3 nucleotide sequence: TGTGCCAGCAGTTTAGCGCTAGCGGGGGACCCGGACAATGAGCAGTTCTTC.

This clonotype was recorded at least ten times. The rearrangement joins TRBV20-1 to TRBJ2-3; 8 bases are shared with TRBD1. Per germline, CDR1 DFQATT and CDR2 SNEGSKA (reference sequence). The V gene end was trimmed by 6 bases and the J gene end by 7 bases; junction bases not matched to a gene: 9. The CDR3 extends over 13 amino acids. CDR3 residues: CSANGQGWNTQYF. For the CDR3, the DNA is TGCAGTGCCAACGGACAGGGATGGAATACGCAGTATTTT.

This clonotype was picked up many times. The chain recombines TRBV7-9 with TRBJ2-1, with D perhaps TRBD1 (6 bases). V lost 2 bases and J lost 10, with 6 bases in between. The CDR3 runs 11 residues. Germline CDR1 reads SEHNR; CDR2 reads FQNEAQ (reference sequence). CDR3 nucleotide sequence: TGTGCCAGCAGCTTAAGGGGGGAGCAGTTCTTC. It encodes CASSLRGEQFF.

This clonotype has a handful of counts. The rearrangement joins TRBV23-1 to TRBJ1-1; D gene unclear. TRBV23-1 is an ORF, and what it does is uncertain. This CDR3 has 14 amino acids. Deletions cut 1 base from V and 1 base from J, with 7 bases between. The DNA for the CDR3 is TGCGCCAGCAGTCAATTGACGGAGAACACTGAAGCTTTCTTT. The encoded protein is CASSQLTENTEAFF.

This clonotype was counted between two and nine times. The CDR3 bases are TGTGCCAGCAGTGTGGGGACTTGGAGCTCACCCCTCCACTTT. Its protein is CASSVGTWSSPLHF. V gene TRBV25-1 combines with J gene TRBJ1-6; D perhaps matches TRBD1 (5 bases). The CDR3 runs 14 residues. From germline, CDR1 is MGHDK and CDR2 SYGVNS. Trimming pared 4 bases from V and 10 bases from J, leaving 14 bases between.

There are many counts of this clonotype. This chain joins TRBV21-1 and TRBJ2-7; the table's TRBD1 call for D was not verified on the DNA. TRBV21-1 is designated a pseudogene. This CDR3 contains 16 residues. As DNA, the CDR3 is TGTGCCAGCAGCAAAATGGCCACCGGACAGGGCTACGAGCAGTACTTC. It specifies CASSKMATGQGYEQYF.

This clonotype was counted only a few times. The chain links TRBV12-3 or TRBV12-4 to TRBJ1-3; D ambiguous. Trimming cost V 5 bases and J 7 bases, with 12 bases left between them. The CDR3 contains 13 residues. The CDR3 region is CASSDRSLNTIYF. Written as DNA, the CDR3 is TGTGCCAGCAGTGATAGGAGCTTGAACACCATATATTTT.

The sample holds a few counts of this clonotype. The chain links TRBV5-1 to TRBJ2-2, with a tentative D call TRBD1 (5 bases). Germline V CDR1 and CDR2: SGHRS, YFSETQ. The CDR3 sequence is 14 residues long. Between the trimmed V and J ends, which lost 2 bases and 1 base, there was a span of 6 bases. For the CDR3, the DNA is TGCGCCAGCAGCTTCGGACAGAACACCGGGGAGCTGTTTTTT. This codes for CASSFGQNTGELFF. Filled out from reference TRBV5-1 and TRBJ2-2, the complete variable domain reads KAGVTQTPRYLIKTRGQQVTLSCSPISGHRSVSWYQQTPGQGLQFLFEYFSETQRNKGNFPGRFSGRQFSNSRSEMNVSTLELGDSALYLCASSFGQNTGELFFGEGSRLTVL.

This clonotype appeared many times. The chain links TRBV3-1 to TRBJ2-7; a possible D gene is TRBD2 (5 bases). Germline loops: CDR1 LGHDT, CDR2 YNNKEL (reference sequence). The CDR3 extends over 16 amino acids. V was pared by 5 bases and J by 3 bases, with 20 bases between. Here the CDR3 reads CASSVSRWTLRYEQYF. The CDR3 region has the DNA TGTGCCAGCAGCGTTTCGCGTTGGACTCTACGCTACGAGCAGTACTTC.

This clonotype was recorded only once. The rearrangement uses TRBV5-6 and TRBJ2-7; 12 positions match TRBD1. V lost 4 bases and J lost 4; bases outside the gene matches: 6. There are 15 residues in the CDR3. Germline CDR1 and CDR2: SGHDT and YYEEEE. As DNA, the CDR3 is TGTGCCAGCAGCGGGACAGGGGGCGATAGATACGAGCAGTACTTC. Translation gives CASSGTGGDRYEQYF.

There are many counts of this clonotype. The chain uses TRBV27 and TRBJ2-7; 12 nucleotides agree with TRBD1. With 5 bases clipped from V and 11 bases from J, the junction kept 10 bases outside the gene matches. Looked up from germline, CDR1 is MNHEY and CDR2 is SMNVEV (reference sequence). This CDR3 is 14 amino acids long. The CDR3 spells CASSTSGTGGLKYF. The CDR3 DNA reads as TGTGCCAGCAGTACCTCCGGGACAGGGGGCTTGAAGTACTTC.

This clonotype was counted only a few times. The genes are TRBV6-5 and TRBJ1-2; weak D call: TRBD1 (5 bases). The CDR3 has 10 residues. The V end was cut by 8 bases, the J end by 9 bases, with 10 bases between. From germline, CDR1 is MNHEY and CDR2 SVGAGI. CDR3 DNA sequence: TGTGCCAGCGGGACGGGCAGCTACACCTTC. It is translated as CASGTGSYTF.

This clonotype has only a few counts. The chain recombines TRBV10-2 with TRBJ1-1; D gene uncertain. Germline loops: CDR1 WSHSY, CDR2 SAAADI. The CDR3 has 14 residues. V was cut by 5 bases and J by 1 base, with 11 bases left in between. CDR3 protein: CASSYPPPNTEAFF. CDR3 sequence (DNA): TGCGCCAGCAGTTACCCTCCGCCGAACACTGAAGCTTTCTTT.

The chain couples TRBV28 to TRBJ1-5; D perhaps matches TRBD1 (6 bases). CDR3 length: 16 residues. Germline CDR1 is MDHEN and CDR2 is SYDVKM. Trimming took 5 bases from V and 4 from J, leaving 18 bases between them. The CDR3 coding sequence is TGTGCCAGCAGTATACTTATACAGGGAGAGAATCAGCCCCAGCATTTT. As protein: CASSILIQGENQPQHF. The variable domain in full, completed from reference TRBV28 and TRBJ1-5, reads DVKVTQSSRYLVKRTGEKVFLECVQDMDHENMFWYRQDPGLGLRLIYFSYDVKMKEKGDIPEGYSVSREKKERFSLILESASTNQTSMYLCASSILIQGENQPQHFGDGTRLSIL.

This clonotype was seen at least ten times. The CDR3: CASSDGLAGNTGELFF. Here the CDR3 DNA reads TGCGCCAGCAGCGACGGACTAGCGGGGAACACCGGGGAGCTGTTTTTT. The rearrangement joins TRBV5-1 to TRBJ2-2; 11 bases map to TRBD2. The CDR3 runs 16 residues. After removal of 4 bases from V and 1 base from J, the junction contained 3 bases not matched to a gene. Germline V CDR1 and CDR2: SGHRS, YFSETQ.

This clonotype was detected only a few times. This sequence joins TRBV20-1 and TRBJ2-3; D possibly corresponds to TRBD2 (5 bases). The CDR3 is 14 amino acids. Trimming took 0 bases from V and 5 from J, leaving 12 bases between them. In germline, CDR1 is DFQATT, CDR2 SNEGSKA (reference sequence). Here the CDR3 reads CSARDSAAIDTQYF. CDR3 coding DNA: TGCAGTGCTAGAGATTCAGCGGCAATAGATACGCAGTATTTT.

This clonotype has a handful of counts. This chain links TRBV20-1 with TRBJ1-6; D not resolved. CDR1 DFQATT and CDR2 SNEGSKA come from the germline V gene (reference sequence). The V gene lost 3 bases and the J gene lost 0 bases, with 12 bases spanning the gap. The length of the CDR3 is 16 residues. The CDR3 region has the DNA TGCAGTGCTAGGGATCAGCGGAGCTCCTATAATTCACCCCTCCACTTT. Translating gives CSARDQRSSYNSPLHF.

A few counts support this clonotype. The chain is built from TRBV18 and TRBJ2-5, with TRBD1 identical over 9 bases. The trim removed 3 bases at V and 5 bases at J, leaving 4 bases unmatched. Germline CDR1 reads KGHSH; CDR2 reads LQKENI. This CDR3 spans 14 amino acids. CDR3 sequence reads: CASSPGTGRETQYF. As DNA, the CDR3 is TGTGCCAGCTCACCCGGGACAGGGAGGGAGACCCAGTACTTC.

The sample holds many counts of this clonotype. CDR3 sequence reads: CASHLGQVEYF. CDR3 DNA sequence: TGTGCCAGCCACCTCGGACAGGTTGAGTACTTC. V and J are TRBV6-1 and TRBJ2-7, with 7 positions matching TRBD1. J was trimmed by 11 bases and V by 8 bases; bases with no gene match: 9. CDR3 size: 11 residues. Germline CDR1 is MNHNS and CDR2 is SASEGT.

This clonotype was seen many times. CDR3 residues: CASSWTGDTQYF. For the CDR3, the DNA is TGTGCCAGCAGCTGGACAGGAGATACGCAGTATTTT. The chain carries TRBV5-6 and TRBJ2-3; 7 bases match TRBD1. J gave up 5 bases and V 3 bases, and 0 bases lay outside the gene matches. Germline CDR1 reads SGHDT; CDR2 reads YYEEEE. The CDR3 runs 12 residues.